The rows below give T cell receptor beta chains drawn from one sample of a study of identical twins. TCRdb used MiXCR to reprocess the 5' RACE reads, holding one entry per CDR3 protein. The sample has roughly 690,000 distinct CDR3 sequences, over 5% seen once; the top ten hold approximately 2%. The material sequenced was naive T cells sorted from blood. The receptors here all came from a man aged 18 to 30 in good health. The CDR3 runs from the conserved cysteine through the conserved F or W. The D gene is left open where the match is weak. Rows may omit the clone size; those that give it use once, few, many or a size class.

.	many	TRBJ1-3	TRBV2	TGTGCCAGCAGTGACAGGCGGATCGGCACCATATATTTT	CASSDRRIGTIYF
.	many	TRBJ2-3	TRBV5-6	TGTGCCAGCAGCTCGACAGACACAGATACGCAGTATTTT	CASSSTDTDTQYF
TRBD2	many	TRBJ2-1	TRBV10-3	TGTGCCATCAGTGAGTCGGTACTAGCGATGAATGAGCAGTTCTTC	CAISESVLAMNEQFF
.	many	TRBJ2-5	TRBV21-1	TGTGCCAGCAGCACTGAAGACAGGGTGGAGACCCAGTACTTC	CASSTEDRVETQYF
.	few	TRBJ2-7	TRBV6-5	TGTGCCAGCATGACAACCTACGAGCAGTACTTC	CASMTTYEQYF
.	.	TRBJ2-5	TRBV10-3	TGTGCCATCAGTGAGGGGGCTGGCGAGACCCAGTACTTC	CAISEGAGETQYF
TRBD1	.	TRBJ2-7	TRBV18	TGTGCCAGCTCACCGTCGGGACAGGCGACCACAGAGCAGTACTTC	CASSPSGQATTEQYF
TRBD2	.	TRBJ2-1	TRBV5-1	TGCGCCAGCAGCCTTACTAGGACTAGTTTCATCGATGAGCAGTTCTTC	CASSLTRTSFIDEQFF
TRBD2	few	TRBJ2-3	TRBV24-1	TGTGCCACCAGTGATTTAGGACTAGCGGGGATCGTATTT	CATSDLGLAGIVF
.	many	TRBJ2-7	TRBV15	TGTGCCACCAGCAGAGATGTCTCCTACGAGCAGTACTTC	CATSRDVSYEQYF
.	.	TRBJ1-1	TRBV2	TGTGCCAGTACAGGGCAACGAGCTTTCTTT	CASTGQRAFF
.	many	TRBJ2-7	TRBV21-1	TGTGCCAGCAGCACGACGACATGGACGATCTACGAGCAGTACTTC	CASSTTTWTIYEQYF
TRBD1	many	TRBJ1-6	TRBV7-6	TGTGCCAGCAGCTTGCCGGGACAGGGGGCAACTTCACCCCTCCACTTT	CASSLPGQGATSPLHF
.	few	TRBJ2-2	TRBV7-9	TGTGCCAGCAGACCTCCTATGGCCACCGGGGAGCTGTTTTTT	CASRPPMATGELFF
.	few	TRBJ2-7	TRBV20-1	TGCAGTGGAACAGACGGGGGCGCCTACGAGCAGTACTTC	CSGTDGGAYEQYF
.	many	TRBJ2-7	TRBV6-2/TRBV6-3	TGTGCCAGCAGTGAGCCGGGAGTTAGCTACGAGCAGTACTTC	CASSEPGVSYEQYF
.	.	TRBJ2-1	TRBV3-1	TGTGCCAGCACCCCGCGGGGCTCCTACAATGAGCAGTTCTTC	CASTPRGSYNEQFF
TRBD1	many	TRBJ2-5	TRBV28	TGTGCCAGCGGGGACAGGAGCGGTGAGACCCAGTACTTC	CASGDRSGETQYF
.	many	TRBJ1-3	TRBV12-3/TRBV12-4	TGTGCCAGCATGAGAGGGTCTGGAAACACCATATATTTT	CASMRGSGNTIYF
.	many	TRBJ2-2	TRBV20-1	TGCAGTGCTTGGAACACCGGGGAGCTGTTTTTT	CSAWNTGELFF
TRBD2	many	TRBJ2-2	TRBV29-1	TGCAGCGTCCTAGCGGGAACCGGGGAGCTGTTTTTT	CSVLAGTGELFF
.	many	TRBJ2-3	TRBV27	TGTGCCAGCAGTTTATCGAGACGCGATGATACGCAGTATTTT	CASSLSRRDDTQYF
.	many	TRBJ2-5	TRBV20-1	TGCAGGGCCCAGGGCTTGGAGACCCAGTACTTC	CRAQGLETQYF
.	.	TRBJ2-2	TRBV21-1	TGTGCCAGCAGCTCCTGGACAGGGGTGGGCGGGGAGCTGTTTTTT	CASSSWTGVGGELFF
TRBD2	many	TRBJ2-7	TRBV12-3/TRBV12-4	TGTGCCAGCAGTCCAGTAGCGGGAGGTTCCTACGAGCAGTACTTC	CASSPVAGGSYEQYF
.	many	TRBJ1-5	TRBV5-6	TGTGCCAGCAGCTTGGCGGCCAAGGGTCAGCCCCAGCATTTT	CASSLAAKGQPQHF
.	.	TRBJ2-2	TRBV7-3	TGTGCCAGCAGCCCCCCCCAGGGACACCTCAACACCGGGGAGCTGTTTTTT	CASSPPQGHLNTGELFF
.	few	TRBJ2-7	TRBV15	TGTGCCACCAGCAGAGCGGACAGAGCCTACGAGCAGTACTTC	CATSRADRAYEQYF
TRBD2	.	TRBJ2-1	TRBV14	TGTGCCAGCAGCCAAGGGCTAGCGGAGGCCTACAATGAGCAGTTCTTC	CASSQGLAEAYNEQFF
TRBD2	many	TRBJ2-2	TRBV12-3/TRBV12-4	TGTGCCAGCAGCCAGACTAGCGGGTCGGGGGAGCTGTTTTTT	CASSQTSGSGELFF
TRBD1	many	TRBJ1-2	TRBV5-1	TGCGCCAGCAGCATCCGGACAGGGGAGTTGGCTGGCTACACCTTC	CASSIRTGELAGYTF
.	.	TRBJ2-3	TRBV7-9	TGTGCCAGCACCCCCAGGGCAGATACGCAGTATTTT	CASTPRADTQYF
.	few	TRBJ2-1	TRBV5-1	TGCGCCAGCAGCGACCAGTACCATGAGCAGTTCTTC	CASSDQYHEQFF
.	many	TRBJ2-3	TRBV20-1	TGCAGTGCTGGGGACGGGACAGATACGCAGTATTTT	CSAGDGTDTQYF
.	many	TRBJ1-1	TRBV7-9	TGTGCCAGCAGCTTAGGAGGGGTGGGTGAAGCTTTCTTT	CASSLGGVGEAFF
TRBD2	.	TRBJ2-1	TRBV7-9	TGTGCCAGCAGCAAGGGTGCGGGACTAAATGAGCAGTTCTTC	CASSKGAGLNEQFF
TRBD2	many	TRBJ2-1	TRBV12-3/TRBV12-4	TGTGCCAGCAGCAGGGCCGGGACTATCTACAATGAGCAGTTCTTC	CASSRAGTIYNEQFF
.	.	TRBJ1-3	TRBV5-1	TGCGCCAGCACGGGCGGAAACACCATATATTTT	CASTGGNTIYF
.	.	TRBJ2-5	TRBV29-1	TGCAGCGTTGGAATGCGGGCTGCGGAGACCCAGTACTTC	CSVGMRAAETQYF
.	many	TRBJ1-1	TRBV12-3/TRBV12-4	TGTGCCTCGGGGGGGTCCATGAACACTGAAGCTTTCTTT	CASGGSMNTEAFF
.	many	TRBJ2-7	TRBV12-3/TRBV12-4	TGTGCCAGCAGTTTAGCGGGAACCTACGAGCAGTACTTC	CASSLAGTYEQYF
TRBD2	many	TRBJ2-2	TRBV24-1	TGTGCCACCAGTGATTCGCGGGAGGTCTGGAACGGGGAGCTGTTTTTT	CATSDSREVWNGELFF
TRBD2	.	TRBJ2-5	TRBV7-7	TGTGCCAGCAGCCCCAGACCGGGAGGCACCCAAGAGACCCAGTACTTC	CASSPRPGGTQETQYF
.	few	TRBJ2-3	TRBV11-2	TGTGCCAGCAGCTTGGGATCGCTAGTTTCGGATTTT	CASSLGSLVSDF
.	many	TRBJ1-2	TRBV29-1	TGCAGCGCCTCACCTTCCGGGCTCTTC	CSASPSGLF
.	many	TRBJ2-1	TRBV10-3	TGTGCCATCAGTGTAAGGGGAGGCGGCTCCTACAATGAGCAGTTCTTC	CAISVRGGGSYNEQFF
.	few	TRBJ2-3	TRBV19	TGTGCCAGTAGTAAGACTAGGGGGGATACGCAGTATTTT	CASSKTRGDTQYF
TRBD1	many	TRBJ2-3	TRBV20-1	TGCAGTGCTAATGACCCCGGACAGGGGGTTGCAGATACGCAGTATTTT	CSANDPGQGVADTQYF
TRBD2	.	TRBJ2-3	TRBV9	TGTGCCAGCAGCGTCAGGCTAGCGGGAGCGGTAGATACGCAGTATTTT	CASSVRLAGAVDTQYF
.	few	TRBJ2-1	TRBV5-1	TGCGCCAGCAGCTTGGAACCGGGATATGAGCAGTTCTTC	CASSLEPGYEQFF
TRBD1	many	TRBJ1-1	TRBV7-9	TGTGCCAGCAGCCTCCAACAGGGGACTGAAGCTTTCTTT	CASSLQQGTEAFF